These 7 T cell receptor beta chains originate from one sample sequenced in a study of technical replicates of blood from a few donors. Data came from immunoSEQ multiplex PCR; TCRdb stores just in-frame clones and leaves some out. This table holds roughly 13,000 clones, just under 95% found once. The sample comprised PBMCs. These receptors originate from a human donor in good health.

The V gene is TRBV5-1, the J gene TRBJ2-7, with 9 positions matching TRBD2. Germline trimming cut 4 bases from V and 5 bases from J; bases unmatched to any gene: 13. This CDR3 has 16 residues. Germline CDR1 and CDR2: SGHRS and YFSETQ. The DNA for the CDR3 is TGCGCCAGCAGCGATTCGCCCGGGACTAGCTCGGACGAGCAGTACTTC. Translation gives CASSDSPGTSSDEQYF.

The V gene is TRBV5-1, the J gene TRBJ2-1, with 8 bases fitting TRBD2. The CDR3 runs to 14 residues. CDR1 is SGHRS and CDR2 is YFSETQ in the germline V gene. J gave up 8 bases and V 4 bases, and 8 bases lay outside the gene matches. The CDR3 sequence: CASSLGLGRDEQFF. The CDR3 DNA reads as TGCGCCAGCAGCCTGGGACTAGGGAGAGATGAGCAGTTCTTC.

The gene calls are TRBV5-6 and TRBJ1-3; maybe TRBD1 (5 bases). The V and J ends lost 3 bases and 8 bases respectively, with 18 bases between them. The CDR3 has 15 residues. Germline CDR1 and CDR2: SGHDT and YYEEEE. CDR3 nucleotide sequence: TGTGCCAGCAGCTCCATCGGGGGGAATGAGTACACCATATATTTT. Amino acids: CASSSIGGNEYTIYF.

V usage is TRBV28 and J usage is TRBJ2-7, with 7 bases identical to TRBD2. V was clipped by 5 bases and J by 0 bases; unmatched bases: 4. CDR1 and CDR2 from the germline V gene are MDHEN and SYDVKM. This CDR3 contains 14 residues. The CDR3 DNA is TGTGCCAGCAGTCAGCGGGGAAGCTCCTACGAGCAGTACTTC. Amino acids: CASSQRGSSYEQYF. Full variable domain (rest looked up from reference TRBV28 and TRBJ2-7): DVKVTQSSRYLVKRTGEKVFLECVQDMDHENMFWYRQDPGLGLRLIYFSYDVKMKEKGDIPEGYSVSREKKERFSLILESASTNQTSMYLCASSQRGSSYEQYFGPGTRLTVT.

This clone was found once. CDR3 DNA sequence: TGTGCCAGCTCACCGAGGGTAAATTCCTACGAGCAGTACTTC. Translating it yields CASSPRVNSYEQYF. The rearrangement uses TRBV18 and TRBJ2-7, with D maybe TRBD2 (5 bases). V was clipped by 3 bases and J by 1 base, with 10 bases between them. The CDR3 is 14 residues long. Germline V lookup: CDR1 KGHSH, CDR2 LQKENI. Together with reference TRBV18 and TRBJ2-7, the CDR3 gives the full variable domain: NAGVMQNPRHLVRRRGQEARLRCSPMKGHSHVYWYRQLPEEGLKFMVYLQKENIIDESGMPKERFSAEFPKEGPSILRIQQVVRGDSAAYFCASSPRVNSYEQYFGPGTRLTVT.

The chain carries TRBV14 and TRBJ2-7; 12 bases agree with TRBD1. V lost 2 bases, J lost 5 bases, and 4 bases stayed unmatched. Germline CDR1 reads SGHDN; CDR2 reads FVKESK. This CDR3 comprises 15 residues. CDR3 in DNA: TGTGCCAGCAGCCAATCCGGGACAGGGGGCCACGAGCAGTACTTC. It yields the protein CASSQSGTGGHEQYF.

The J gene is TRBJ2-1, the V gene TRBV28, with 9 bases fitting TRBD2. V was clipped by 3 bases and J by 9 bases; unmatched bases: 6. The CDR3 sequence is 14 residues long. The germline CDR1 and CDR2 sequences are MDHEN and SYDVKM. CDR3 amino acids: CASSFPSGRREQFF. CDR3 DNA: TGTGCCAGCAGTTTTCCCAGCGGGAGGCGTGAGCAGTTCTTC.